Sequencing of this T cell receptor (beta chain) was carried out in a study of blood T cell repertoires in COVID-19. Here immunoSEQ multiplex PCR was the method, and the copy in TCRdb shows in-frame clones only, minus some. The sample holds about 200,000 clones, roughly 89% seen once. Trimming cost V 7 bases and J 8 bases, with 18 bases left between them. Germline V gene data show CDR1 as LNHDA and CDR2 as SQIVND (reference sequence). This CDR3 is built from 14 residues. Specimen: PBMCs or T cells enriched from blood (not recorded which). The clonotype comes from a woman in her 30s who had been exposed to COVID-19. V gene TRBV19 combines with J gene TRBJ1-5; D possibly corresponds to TRBD1 (6 bases). As DNA, the CDR3 is TGTGCCAGTAAGGGACAACTCGAGTTGAAGCCCCAGCATTTT. This codes for CASKGQLELKPQHF.